The TCR beta chain described here comes from a study of cytotoxic CD8 clonotypes in ibrutinib-treated CLL. Study-wide results and limits: Public clonotypes were seen rarely and were contracted or stable on treatment. Samples from sustained-remission and progressing patients were taken at different times.

The data were produced by immunoSEQ multiplex PCR, yet TCRdb's version contains in-frame clones alone and is incomplete. The repertoire holds about 200,000 clones, with 75% to 80% as singletons. Remarks on this clone: Its matching antigen is unknown.

Germline CDR1 is SEHNR and CDR2 is FQNEAQ (reference sequence). The V end lost 4 bases, the J end lost 1 base, and 13 bases lay between the germline ends. The length of the CDR3 is 15 residues. The receptor's source is a human donor with chronic lymphocytic leukemia. The input for sequencing was PBMCs, taken after 12 months of ibrutinib treatment. The V and J genes are TRBV7-9 and TRBJ1-1; D is possibly TRBD1 (6 bases). CDR3 coding DNA: TGTGCCAGCAGCTCTTGGGACATCAGGAACACTGAAGCTTTCTTT. Translation gives CASSSWDIRNTEAFF. Variable domain in full (rest from reference TRBV7-9 and TRBJ1-1): DTGVSQNPRHKITKRGQNVTFRCDPISEHNRLYWYRQTLGQGPEFLTYFQNEAQLEKSRLLSDRFSAERPKGSFSTLEIQRTEQGDSAMYLCASSSWDIRNTEAFFGQGTRLTVV.